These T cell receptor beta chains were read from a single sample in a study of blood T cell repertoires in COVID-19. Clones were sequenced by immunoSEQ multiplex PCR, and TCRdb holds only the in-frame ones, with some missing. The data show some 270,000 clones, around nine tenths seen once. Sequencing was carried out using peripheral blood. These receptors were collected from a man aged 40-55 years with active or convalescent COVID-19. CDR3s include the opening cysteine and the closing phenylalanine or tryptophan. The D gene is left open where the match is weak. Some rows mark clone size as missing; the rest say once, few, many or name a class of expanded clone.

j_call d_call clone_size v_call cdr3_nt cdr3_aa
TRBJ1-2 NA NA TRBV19 TGTGCCAGTATCCCACACACAGGGACCTATGGCTACACCTTC CASIPHTGTYGYTF
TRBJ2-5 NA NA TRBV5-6 TGTGCCAGCAGCTTGATCGGGGGTGAGACCCAGTACTTC CASSLIGGETQYF
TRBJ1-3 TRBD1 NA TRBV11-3 TGTGCCAGCAGCCCGACAGGGGTCCGTGGAAACACCATATATTTT CASSPTGVRGNTIYF
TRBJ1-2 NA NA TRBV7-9 TGTGCCAGCGCCCACGATTCGGGCTATGGCTACACCTTC CASAHDSGYGYTF
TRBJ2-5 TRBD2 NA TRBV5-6 TGTGCCAGCAGCTTTCGACTAGCGGGTTCCCAAGAGACCCAGTACTTC CASSFRLAGSQETQYF
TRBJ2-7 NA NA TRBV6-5 TGTGCCAGCAGTCTAGGGACTTTCTACGAGCAGTACTTC CASSLGTFYEQYF
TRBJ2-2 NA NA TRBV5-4 TGTGCCAGCAGCTTCCAGTCGGGGGTCGGGGAGCTGTTTTTT CASSFQSGVGELFF
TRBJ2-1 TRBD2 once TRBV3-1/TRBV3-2 TGTGCCAGCAGCCAAGGTACTAGCGGCGGGTATAGTAAGTTCTTC CASSQGTSGGYSKFF
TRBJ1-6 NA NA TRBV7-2 TGTGCCGAAGCAGGAAGGGGACTGGTGGGCTCACCCCTCCACTTT CAEAGRGLVGSPLHF
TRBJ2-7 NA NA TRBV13 TGTGCCAACTCCCGTGGAGGGCCCTACGAGCAGTACTTC CANSRGGPYEQYF
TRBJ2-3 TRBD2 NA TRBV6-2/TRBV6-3 TGTGCCAGCAGTTACGGGACTAAGCGGGAGGGCCGTGATACGCAGTATTTT CASSYGTKREGRDTQYF
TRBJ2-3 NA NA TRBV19 TGTGCCAGTAGTATAGGGCAGACTAGCACAGATACGCAGTATTTT CASSIGQTSTDTQYF
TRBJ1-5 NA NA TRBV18 TGTGCCAGCTCACCGTTGCGCCGAGTTTATAGCAATCAGCCCCAGCATTTT CASSPLRRVYSNQPQHF
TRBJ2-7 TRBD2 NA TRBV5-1 TGCGCCAGCAGCCTTAGCGGGATGGGGATCTACGAGCAGTACTTC CASSLSGMGIYEQYF
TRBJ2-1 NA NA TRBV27 TGTGCCAGCAGTGTAATTACTAGCTCCTACAATGAGCAGTTCTTC CASSVITSSYNEQFF
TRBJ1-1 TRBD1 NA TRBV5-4 TGTGCCAGCAGTATAACCGGGACAGCTAACACTGAAGCTTTCTTT CASSITGTANTEAFF
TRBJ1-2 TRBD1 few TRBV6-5 TGTGCCAGCACCGGGACAGCCAGAGATGGCTACACCTTC CASTGTARDGYTF
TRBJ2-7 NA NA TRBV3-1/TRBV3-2 TGTGCCAGCAGCCAAGATGAAATATCCCGGGAGCAGTACTTC CASSQDEISREQYF
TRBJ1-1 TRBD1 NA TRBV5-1 TGCGCCAGCAGCTCAATGACAGGGGGCTTGAACACTGAAGCTTTCTTT CASSSMTGGLNTEAFF
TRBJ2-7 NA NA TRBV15 TGTGCCACCAGCAGGGAAGACGGGTCCTACGAGCAGTACTTC CATSREDGSYEQYF
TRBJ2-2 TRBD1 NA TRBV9 TGTGCCAGCAGCCCTTCGTCAGGGACAGGACTATTTTTGAACACCGGGGAGCTGTTTTTT CASSPSSGTGLFLNTGELFF
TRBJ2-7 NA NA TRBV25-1 TGTGCCAGCAGGGCCAGCTCCTACGAGCAGTACTTC CASRASSYEQYF
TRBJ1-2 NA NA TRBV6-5 TGTGCCAGCAGTTACTCGACGGCCAGGGGCCGCTATGGCTACACCTTC CASSYSTARGRYGYTF
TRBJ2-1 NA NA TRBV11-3 TGTGCCAGCAGCCCTGGGTTAGACTATGAGCAGTTCTTC CASSPGLDYEQFF
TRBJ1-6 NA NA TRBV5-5 TGTGCCAGCAGCTTGTTGGGAGGTAATTTGAATTCACCCCTCCACTTT CASSLLGGNLNSPLHF
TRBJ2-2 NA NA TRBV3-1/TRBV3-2 TGTGCCAGCAATCCCTCGGGGGTGAATACCGGGGAGCTGTTTTTT CASNPSGVNTGELFF
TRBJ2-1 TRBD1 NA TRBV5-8 TGTGCCAGCAGCTCTCGAGACAGGGGTATTGGTCCCTACAATGAGCAGTTCTTC CASSSRDRGIGPYNEQFF
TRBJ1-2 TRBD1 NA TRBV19 TGTGCCAGTAGTAGGCGACAGGGGATAAGCCTCTTC CASSRRQGISLF
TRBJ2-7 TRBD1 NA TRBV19 TGTGCCAGTAGTATCGCCGGGACAGGGGGTCGATTGGAGCAGTACTTC CASSIAGTGGRLEQYF
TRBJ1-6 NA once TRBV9 TGTGCCAGCAGCCCCGGGGAGGGCGCCTATAATTCACCCCTCCACTTT CASSPGEGAYNSPLHF
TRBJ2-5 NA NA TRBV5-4 TGTGCCAGCAGCCTCGTAGATGGAGGGAAGACCCAGTACTTC CASSLVDGGKTQYF
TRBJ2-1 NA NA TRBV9 TGTGCCAGCAGCGTAGCTGCACAGGGCTCCTACAATGAGCAGTTCTTC CASSVAAQGSYNEQFF
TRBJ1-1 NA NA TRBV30 TGTGCCTGGAGTAAAGGAACAGGGAACACTGAAGCTTTCTTT CAWSKGTGNTEAFF
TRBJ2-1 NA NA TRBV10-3 TGTGCCATCAGTGATTCGACTAGGGGCCACAATGAGCAGTTCTTC CAISDSTRGHNEQFF
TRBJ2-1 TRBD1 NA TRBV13 TGTGCCAGCAGGCTTACGGACAGGGGTGGACAGTTCTTC CASRLTDRGGQFF
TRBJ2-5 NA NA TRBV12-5 TGTGCTAGTGGTTTGGGCAGGGCAGAGACCCAGTACTTC CASGLGRAETQYF
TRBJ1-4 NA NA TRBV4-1 TGCGCCAGCAGCCAAGATAAAACAGGGCTAGGTGAAAAACTGTTTTTT CASSQDKTGLGEKLFF
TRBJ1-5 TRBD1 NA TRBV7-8 TGTGCCAGCAGCCCCGGGACAGTCAATCAGCCCCAGCATTTT CASSPGTVNQPQHF
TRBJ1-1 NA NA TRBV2 TGTGCCAGCAGGCGGGGAGACAGTGGCTCCACTGAAGCTTTCTTT CASRRGDSGSTEAFF
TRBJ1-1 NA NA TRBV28 TGTGCCAGCAGTTTAAGGAATATTGGGCTGAACACTGAAGCTTTCTTT CASSLRNIGLNTEAFF
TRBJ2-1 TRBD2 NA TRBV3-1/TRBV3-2 TGTGCCAGCAGCCGATTACCTAGACTAGCGGGTACCTACAATGAGCAGTTCTTC CASSRLPRLAGTYNEQFF
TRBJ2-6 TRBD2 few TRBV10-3 TGTGCCATCAGTGAGTCGACTAGCGGGGTCCTCTCTGGGGCCAACGTCCTGACTTTC CAISESTSGVLSGANVLTF
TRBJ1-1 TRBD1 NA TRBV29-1 TGCAGCGTCCAGACAGGGATGAGCACTGAAGCTTTCTTT CSVQTGMSTEAFF
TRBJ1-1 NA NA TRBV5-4 TGTGCCAGCAGCTTGATCGAGTCCGAGGAAGCTTTCTTT CASSLIESEEAFF
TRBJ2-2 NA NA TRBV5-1 TGCGCCAGCAGCTTGGACAGGGCGTACGGGGAGCTGTTTTTT CASSLDRAYGELFF
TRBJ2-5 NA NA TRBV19 TGTGCCAGCGGACACCCGTACCAAGAGACCCAGTACTTC CASGHPYQETQYF
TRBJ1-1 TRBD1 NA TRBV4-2 TGTGCCAGCAGCCTACGGGACAGGAACACTGAAGCTTTCTTT CASSLRDRNTEAFF
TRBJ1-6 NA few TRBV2 TGTGCCAGCAGACAGGACACATATTCACCCCTCCACTTT CASRQDTYSPLHF
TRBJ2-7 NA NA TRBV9 TGTGCCAGCAGCGTAGGGTTGGACAGAGAGTCCTACGAGCAGTACTTC CASSVGLDRESYEQYF
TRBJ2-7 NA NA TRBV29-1 TGCAGCGTTGAAGATCCGCTAGCCTACGAGCAGTACTTC CSVEDPLAYEQYF
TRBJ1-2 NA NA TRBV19 TGTGCCAGTAGTAGCGCGGATGACTCTAACTATGGCTACACCTTC CASSSADDSNYGYTF
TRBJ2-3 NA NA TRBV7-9 TGTGCCAGCAGTTTCTCTAGCACAGATACGCAGTATTTT CASSFSSTDTQYF
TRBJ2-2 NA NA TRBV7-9 TGTGCCAGCAGCCTAACTAGAGCCATTACCGGGGAGCTGTTTTTT CASSLTRAITGELFF